The 6 T cell receptor beta chains below were found in one sample sequenced in a study of regulatory T cells in long-lasting Graves disease. Sample time point: persistent/refractory GD, antithyroid drugs over 5 years with positive TRAb. The TCR library was made from RNA extracted from PBMCs. For TCR beta, libraries came from iRepertoire HTBI primers and Arm-PCR of CDR3 regions. TCRdb re-called the multiplex PCR reads through MiXCR, storing one row per CDR3 protein. The sample consists of around 340,000 distinct CDR3 sequences, about 19% of them appearing once. Sequencing used peripheral blood mononuclear cells (PBMCs), obtained when the disease was refractory, from a patient treated with antithyroid drugs. These receptors originate from a female donor with Graves disease.

This clonotype showed up many times. The chain is built from TRBV11-2 and TRBJ2-6; no firm D call. The germline CDR1 and CDR2 sequences are SGHAT and FQNNGV. CDR3 length equals 16 residues. Trimming removed 6 bases from V and 1 base from J, with 13 bases in between. Written as DNA, the CDR3 is TGTGCCAGCAGAAGCTTGAGTGGGTCTGGGGCCAACGTCCTGACTTTC. Translated: CASRSLSGSGANVLTF.

The table lists this clonotype with many counts. The V and J genes are TRBV7-2 and TRBJ1-6; 9 nucleotides line up with TRBD1. Germline CDR1 is SGHTA and CDR2 is FQGNSA. The ends lost 1 base at V and 9 bases at J; junction bases unmatched: 4. CDR3 length: 15 amino acids. In DNA form, the CDR3 reads TGTGCCAGCAGCTTAGTAGGGGGACAGGGTTCACCCCTCCACTTT. Translation gives CASSLVGGQGSPLHF.

This clonotype has just a few counts. The chain couples TRBV19 to TRBJ1-3; D might be TRBD1 (5 bases). The length of the CDR3 is 13 residues. The germline CDR1 and CDR2 sequences are LNHDA and SQIVND (reference sequence). Trimming cost V 10 bases and J 0 bases, with 10 bases left between them. CDR3 coding DNA: TGTGCCACTAACCAGGGCTCTGGAAACACCATATATTTT. Its protein product is CATNQGSGNTIYF.

In this sample, this clonotype turned up many times. The CDR3 coding sequence is TGCAGTGCTAGCGGGCGGGGGCGAGGACAAGAGACCCAGTACTTC. Translating gives CSASGRGRGQETQYF. V gene TRBV20-1 combines with J gene TRBJ2-5; D is perhaps TRBD2 (7 bases). The germline gives CDR1 DFQATT, CDR2 SNEGSKA (reference sequence). CDR3 length: 15 residues. The germline V and J ends were trimmed by 3 bases and 2 bases, with 16 bases remaining between them.

This chain joins TRBV4-1 and TRBJ2-5, with unresolved D. The CDR3 runs to 16 residues. The V and J ends lost 0 bases and 4 bases respectively, with 15 bases between them. Per germline, CDR1 MGHRA and CDR2 YSYEKL. The CDR3 region has the DNA TGCGCCAGCAGCCAAGACCTTGGCGCCCTCCGAGAGACCCAGTACTTC. This codes for CASSQDLGALRETQYF.

This clonotype was detected many times. The chain couples TRBV20-1 to TRBJ2-5; 9 bases map to TRBD2. The V segment lost 4 bases and the J segment 5 bases; nucleotides outside the gene matches: 11. Germline V gene sequence: CDR1 DFQATT, CDR2 SNEGSKA (reference sequence). The length of the CDR3 is 15 residues. CDR3 coding DNA: TGCAGTGCTACTAGCGGGGCAGGCTCGCGGGAGACCCAGTACTTC. Residues: CSATSGAGSRETQYF.